This TCR beta chain was recorded in a study of blood T cell repertoires in COVID-19. Sequencing used immunoSEQ multiplex PCR; TCRdb keeps in-frame clones, though not all of them. The table includes about 240,000 clones, over 80% detected once. CDR1 SNHLY and CDR2 FYNNEI come from the germline V gene. With V trimmed by 7 bases and J by 0 bases, 4 bases remained unmatched. There are 14 residues in the CDR3. The sequencing input was peripheral blood. This rearrangement joins TRBV2 to TRBJ2-3; 7 bases are a match to TRBD1. The origin of this receptor is a young man who had recovered from COVID-19. In DNA form, the CDR3 reads TGTGCCAGCAACGAGGACAGGAGCACAGATACGCAGTATTTT. Translation: CASNEDRSTDTQYF.